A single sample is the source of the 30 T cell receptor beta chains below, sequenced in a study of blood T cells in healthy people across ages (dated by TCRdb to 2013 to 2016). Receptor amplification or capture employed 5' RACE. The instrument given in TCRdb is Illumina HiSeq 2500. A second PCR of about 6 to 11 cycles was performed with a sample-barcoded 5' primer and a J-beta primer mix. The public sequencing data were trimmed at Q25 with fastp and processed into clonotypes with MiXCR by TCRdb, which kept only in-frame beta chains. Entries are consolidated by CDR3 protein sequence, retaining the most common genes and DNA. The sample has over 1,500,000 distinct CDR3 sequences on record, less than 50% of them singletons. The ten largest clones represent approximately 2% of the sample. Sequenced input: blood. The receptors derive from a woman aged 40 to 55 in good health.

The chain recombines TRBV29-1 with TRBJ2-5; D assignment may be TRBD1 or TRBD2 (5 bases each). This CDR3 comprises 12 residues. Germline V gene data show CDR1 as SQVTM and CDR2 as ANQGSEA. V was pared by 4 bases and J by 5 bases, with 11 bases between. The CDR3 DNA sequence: TGCAGCGTTGTTGTTGGGGGTGAGACCCAGTACTTC. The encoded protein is CSVVVGGETQYF.

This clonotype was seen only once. The CDR3 sequence is CASSRMTGPYEQYF. The CDR3 coding sequence is TGTGCCAGCAGCCGCATGACAGGGCCCTACGAGCAGTACTTC. The V call is TRBV7-6, the J call TRBJ2-5; TRBD1 aligns across 7 bases. The J call is doubtful: the DNA matches TRBJ2-7 better. Looked up from germline, CDR1 is SGHVS and CDR2 is FNYEAQ. CDR3 length: 14 residues.

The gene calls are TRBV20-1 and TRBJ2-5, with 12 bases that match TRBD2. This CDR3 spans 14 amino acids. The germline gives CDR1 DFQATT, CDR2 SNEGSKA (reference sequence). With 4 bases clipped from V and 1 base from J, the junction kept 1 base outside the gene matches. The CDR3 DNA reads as TGCAGTGCTACGACTAGCGGGGGCCAAGAGACCCAGTACTTC. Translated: CSATTSGGQETQYF.

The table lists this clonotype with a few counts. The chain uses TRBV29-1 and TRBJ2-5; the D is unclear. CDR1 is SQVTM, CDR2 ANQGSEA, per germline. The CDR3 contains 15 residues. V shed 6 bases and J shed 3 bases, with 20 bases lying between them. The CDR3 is CSVYYLGRGKETQYF. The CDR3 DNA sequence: TGCAGCGTGTACTACCTTGGGCGCGGAAAAGAGACCCAGTACTTC.

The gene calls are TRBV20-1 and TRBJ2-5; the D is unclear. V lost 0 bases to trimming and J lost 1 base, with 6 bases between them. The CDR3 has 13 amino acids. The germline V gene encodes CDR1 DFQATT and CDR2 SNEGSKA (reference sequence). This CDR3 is CSARDPIQETQYF. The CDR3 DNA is TGCAGTGCTAGAGATCCGATCCAAGAGACCCAGTACTTC.

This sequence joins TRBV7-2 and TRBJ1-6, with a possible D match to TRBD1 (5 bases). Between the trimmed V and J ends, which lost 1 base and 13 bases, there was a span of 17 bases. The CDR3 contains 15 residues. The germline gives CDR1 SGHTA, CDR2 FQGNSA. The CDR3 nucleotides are TGTGCCAGCAGCTTAGGGGGGTCACCCCGGGAGCCCCTCCACTTT. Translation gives CASSLGGSPREPLHF.

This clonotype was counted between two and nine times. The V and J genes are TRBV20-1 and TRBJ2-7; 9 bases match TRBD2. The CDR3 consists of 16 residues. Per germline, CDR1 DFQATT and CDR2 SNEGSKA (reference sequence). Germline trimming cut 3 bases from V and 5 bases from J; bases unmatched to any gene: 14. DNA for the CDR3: TGCAGTGCTAGGAGGATAGCGGGGGTTCTAGCCCACGAGCAGTACTTC. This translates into CSARRIAGVLAHEQYF.

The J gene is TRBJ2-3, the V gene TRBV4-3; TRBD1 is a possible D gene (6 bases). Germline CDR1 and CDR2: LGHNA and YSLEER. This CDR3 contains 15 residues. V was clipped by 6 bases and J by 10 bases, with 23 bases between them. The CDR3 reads CASSLTGTIVGAQYF. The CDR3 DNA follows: TGCGCCAGCAGTCTTACCGGGACAATCGTTGGGGCGCAGTATTTT.

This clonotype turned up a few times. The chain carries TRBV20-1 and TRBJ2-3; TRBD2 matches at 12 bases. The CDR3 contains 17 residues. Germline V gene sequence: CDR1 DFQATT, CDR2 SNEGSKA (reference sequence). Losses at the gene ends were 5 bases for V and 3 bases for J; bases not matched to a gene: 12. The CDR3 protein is CSAFRLAGALGTDTQYF. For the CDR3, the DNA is TGCAGTGCTTTCCGACTAGCGGGGGCCCTGGGGACAGATACGCAGTATTTT.

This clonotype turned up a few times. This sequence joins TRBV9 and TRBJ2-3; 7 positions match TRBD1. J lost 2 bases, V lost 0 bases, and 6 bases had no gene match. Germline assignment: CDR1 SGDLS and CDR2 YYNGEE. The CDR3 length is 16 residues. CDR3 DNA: TGTGCCAGCAGCGTAGGAGGGGGCCACCCCACAGATACGCAGTATTTT. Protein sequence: CASSVGGGHPTDTQYF. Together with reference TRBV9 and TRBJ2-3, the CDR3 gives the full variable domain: DSGVTQTPKHLITATGQRVTLRCSPRSGDLSVYWYQQSLDQGLQFLIQYYNGEERAKGNILERFSAQQFPDLHSELNLSSLELGDSALYFCASSVGGGHPTDTQYFGPGTRLTVL.

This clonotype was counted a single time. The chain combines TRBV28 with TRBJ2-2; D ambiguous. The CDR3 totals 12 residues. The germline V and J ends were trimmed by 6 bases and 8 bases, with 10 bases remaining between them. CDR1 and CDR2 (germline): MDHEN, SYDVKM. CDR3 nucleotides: TGTGCCAGCAGCCTATTGTTGGGGGAGCTGTTTTTT. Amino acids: CASSLLLGELFF. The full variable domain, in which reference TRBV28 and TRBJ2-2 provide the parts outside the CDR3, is DVKVTQSSRYLVKRTGEKVFLECVQDMDHENMFWYRQDPGLGLRLIYFSYDVKMKEKGDIPEGYSVSREKKERFSLILESASTNQTSMYLCASSLLLGELFFGEGSRLTVL.

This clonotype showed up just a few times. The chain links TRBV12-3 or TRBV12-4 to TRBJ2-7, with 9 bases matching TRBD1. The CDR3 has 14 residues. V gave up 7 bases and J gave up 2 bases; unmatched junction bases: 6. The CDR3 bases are TGTGCCAGCACAAGGGACAGGGCCCCCTACGAGCAGTACTTC. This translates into CASTRDRAPYEQYF.

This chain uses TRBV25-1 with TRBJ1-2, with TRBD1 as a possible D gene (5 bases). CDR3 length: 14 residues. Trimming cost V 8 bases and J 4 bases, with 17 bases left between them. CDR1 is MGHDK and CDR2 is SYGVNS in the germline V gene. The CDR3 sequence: CASLPDQGPYGYTF. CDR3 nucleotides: TGTGCCAGCCTCCCGGATCAGGGCCCCTATGGCTACACCTTC.

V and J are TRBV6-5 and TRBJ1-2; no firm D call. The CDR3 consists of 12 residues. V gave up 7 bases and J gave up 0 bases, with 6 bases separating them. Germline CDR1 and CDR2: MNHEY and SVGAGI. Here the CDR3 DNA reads TGTGCCAGCAACGACGCTAACTATGGCTACACCTTC. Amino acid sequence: CASNDANYGYTF.

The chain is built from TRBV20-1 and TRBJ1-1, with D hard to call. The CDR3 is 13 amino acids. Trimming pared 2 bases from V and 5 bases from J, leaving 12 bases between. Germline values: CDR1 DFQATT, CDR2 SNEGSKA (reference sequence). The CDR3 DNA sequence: TGCAGTGCTAGAAGGCACGGGAGGACTGAAGCTTTCTTT. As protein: CSARRHGRTEAFF.

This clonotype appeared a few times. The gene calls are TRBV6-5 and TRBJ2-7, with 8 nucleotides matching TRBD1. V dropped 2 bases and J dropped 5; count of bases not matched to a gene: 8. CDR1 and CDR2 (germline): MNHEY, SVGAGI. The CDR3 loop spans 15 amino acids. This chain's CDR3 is CASSYERTGYDEQYF. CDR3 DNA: TGTGCCAGCAGTTACGAGCGGACAGGGTATGACGAGCAGTACTTC.

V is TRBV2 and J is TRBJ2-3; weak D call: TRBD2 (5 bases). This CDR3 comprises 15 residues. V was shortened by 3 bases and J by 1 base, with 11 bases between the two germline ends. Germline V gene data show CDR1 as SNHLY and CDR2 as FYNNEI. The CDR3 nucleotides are TGTGCCAGCAGTGATTACGGGGTGGGCACAGATACGCAGTATTTT. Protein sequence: CASSDYGVGTDTQYF.

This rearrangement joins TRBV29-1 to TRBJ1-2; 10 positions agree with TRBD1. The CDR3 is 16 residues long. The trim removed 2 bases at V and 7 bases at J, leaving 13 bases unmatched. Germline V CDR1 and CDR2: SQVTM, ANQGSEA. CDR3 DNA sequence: TGCAGCGTTGAAACCGGGACAGGGGCGTCTGGGGGTGGCTACACCTTC. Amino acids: CSVETGTGASGGGYTF.

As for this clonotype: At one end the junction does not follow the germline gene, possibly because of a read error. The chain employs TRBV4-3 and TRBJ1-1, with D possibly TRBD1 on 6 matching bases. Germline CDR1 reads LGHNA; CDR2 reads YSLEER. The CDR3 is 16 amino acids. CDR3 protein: CASSQGVDRMNTEAFF. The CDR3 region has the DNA TGCGCCAGCAGTCAAGGGGTCGACAGGATGAACACTGAAGCTTTCTTT.

CDR3 loop: CASSQGGGVWGYTF. In DNA, the CDR3 is TGTGCCAGCAGCCAAGGGGGCGGAGTATGGGGCTACACCTTC. This chain connects TRBV3-1 to TRBJ1-2, with D possibly being TRBD1 (5 bases). V lost 1 base to trimming and J lost 8 bases, with 14 bases between them. Germline values: CDR1 LGHDT, CDR2 YNNKEL (reference sequence). This CDR3 comprises 14 residues.

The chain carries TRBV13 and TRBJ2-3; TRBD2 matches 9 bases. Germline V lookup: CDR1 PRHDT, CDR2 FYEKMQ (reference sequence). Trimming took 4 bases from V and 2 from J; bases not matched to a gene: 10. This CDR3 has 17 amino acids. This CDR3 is CASSSTLAGHNTDTQYF. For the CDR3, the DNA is TGTGCCAGCAGCTCAACTCTAGCGGGGCATAACACAGATACGCAGTATTTT.

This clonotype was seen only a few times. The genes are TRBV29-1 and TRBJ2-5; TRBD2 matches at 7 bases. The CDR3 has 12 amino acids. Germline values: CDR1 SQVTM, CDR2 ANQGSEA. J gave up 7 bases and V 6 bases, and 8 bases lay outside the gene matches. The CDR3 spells CSVGRGEGTQYF. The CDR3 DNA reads TGCAGCGTGGGCCGGGGGGAAGGGACCCAGTACTTC.

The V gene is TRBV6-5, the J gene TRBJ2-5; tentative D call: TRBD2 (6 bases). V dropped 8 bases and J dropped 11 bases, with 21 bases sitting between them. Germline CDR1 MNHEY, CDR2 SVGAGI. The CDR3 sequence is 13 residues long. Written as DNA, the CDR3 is TGTGCCAGCGGGACTCGAAACCTCAATGAGCAGTACTTC. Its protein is CASGTRNLNEQYF.

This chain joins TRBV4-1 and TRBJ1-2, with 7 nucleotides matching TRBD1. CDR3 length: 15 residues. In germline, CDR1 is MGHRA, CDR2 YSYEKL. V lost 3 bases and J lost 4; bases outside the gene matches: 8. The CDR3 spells CASSHPGQKVYGYTF. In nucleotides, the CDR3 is TGCGCCAGCAGCCACCCGGGACAGAAAGTCTATGGCTACACCTTC.

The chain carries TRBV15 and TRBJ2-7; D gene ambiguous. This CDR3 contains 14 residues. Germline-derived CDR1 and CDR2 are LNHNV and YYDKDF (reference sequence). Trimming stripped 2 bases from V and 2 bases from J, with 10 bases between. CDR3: CATSRILTTYEQYF. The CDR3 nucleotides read TGTGCCACCAGCAGAATCCTAACTACCTACGAGCAGTACTTC.

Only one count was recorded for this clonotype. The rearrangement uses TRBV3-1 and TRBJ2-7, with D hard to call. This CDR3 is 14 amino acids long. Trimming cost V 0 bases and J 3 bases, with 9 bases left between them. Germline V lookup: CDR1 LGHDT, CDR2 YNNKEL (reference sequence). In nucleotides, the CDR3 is TGTGCCAGCAGCCAAGAGGGCAGCTACTACGAGCAGTACTTC. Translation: CASSQEGSYYEQYF.

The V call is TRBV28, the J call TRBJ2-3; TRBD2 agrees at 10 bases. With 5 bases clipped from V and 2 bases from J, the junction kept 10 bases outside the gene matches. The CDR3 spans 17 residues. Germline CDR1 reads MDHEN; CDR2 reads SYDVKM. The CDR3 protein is CASSPGSAGGPTDTQYF. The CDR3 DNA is TGTGCCAGCAGTCCTGGATCAGCGGGGGGGCCCACAGATACGCAGTATTTT.

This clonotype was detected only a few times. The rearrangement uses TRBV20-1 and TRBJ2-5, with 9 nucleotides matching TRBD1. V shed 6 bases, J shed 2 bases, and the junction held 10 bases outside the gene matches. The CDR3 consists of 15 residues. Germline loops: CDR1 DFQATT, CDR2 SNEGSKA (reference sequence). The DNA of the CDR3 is TGCAGTGCCATTCGAGGACAGGGGACTCAAGAGACCCAGTACTTC. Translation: CSAIRGQGTQETQYF.

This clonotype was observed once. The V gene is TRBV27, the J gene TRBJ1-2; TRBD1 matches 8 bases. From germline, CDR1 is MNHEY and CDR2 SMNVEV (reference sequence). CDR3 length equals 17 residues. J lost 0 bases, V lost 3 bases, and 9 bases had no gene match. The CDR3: CASSFGGTGPTNYGYTF. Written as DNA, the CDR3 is TGTGCCAGCAGTTTTGGAGGGACAGGACCTACTAACTATGGCTACACCTTC.

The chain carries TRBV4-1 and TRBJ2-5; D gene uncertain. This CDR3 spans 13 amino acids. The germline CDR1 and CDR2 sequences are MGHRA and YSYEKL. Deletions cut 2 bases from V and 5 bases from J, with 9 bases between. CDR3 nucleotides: TGCGCCAGCAGCCAACTGAGGACGGAGACCCAGTACTTC. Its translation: CASSQLRTETQYF.